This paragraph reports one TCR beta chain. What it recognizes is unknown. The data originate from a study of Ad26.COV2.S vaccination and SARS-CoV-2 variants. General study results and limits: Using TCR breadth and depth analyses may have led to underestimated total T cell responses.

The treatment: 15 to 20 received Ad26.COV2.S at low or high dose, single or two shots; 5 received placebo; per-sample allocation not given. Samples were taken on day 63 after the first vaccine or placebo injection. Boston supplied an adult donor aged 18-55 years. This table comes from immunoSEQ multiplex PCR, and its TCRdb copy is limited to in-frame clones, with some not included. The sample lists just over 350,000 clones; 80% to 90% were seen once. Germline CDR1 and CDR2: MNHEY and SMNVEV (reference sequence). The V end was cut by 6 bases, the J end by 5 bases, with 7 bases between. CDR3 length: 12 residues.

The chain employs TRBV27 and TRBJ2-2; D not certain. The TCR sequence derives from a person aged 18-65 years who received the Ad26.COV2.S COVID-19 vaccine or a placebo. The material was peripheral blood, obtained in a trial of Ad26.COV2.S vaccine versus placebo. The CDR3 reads CASSLVTGELFF. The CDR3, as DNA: TGTGCCAGCAGCCTAGTAACCGGGGAGCTGTTTTTT.